Below, 18 T cell receptor beta chains from the same sample are listed, as sequenced in a study of T cell responses to AZD1222 COVID-19 vaccine. Here immunoSEQ multiplex PCR was the method, and the copy in TCRdb shows in-frame clones only, minus some. The sample lists 250,000 to 300,000 clones, almost 95% occurring once. The sequencing here drew on peripheral blood, taken 28 days after the second AZD1222 dose. These receptors were collected from an adult who received the AZD1222 COVID-19 vaccine.

The chain links TRBV7-9 to TRBJ2-5; D tentatively fits TRBD1 or TRBD2 (5 bases each). The CDR3 is 15 amino acids. Germline CDR1 and CDR2: SEHNR and FQNEAQ (reference sequence). V lost 4 bases to trimming and J lost 1 base, with 13 bases between them. For the CDR3, the DNA is TGTGCCAGCAGCTGGGGGACCGGTCCCCAAGAGACCCAGTACTTC. Protein sequence: CASSWGTGPQETQYF.

The rearrangement uses TRBV5-1 and TRBJ1-5; no reliable D call. CDR1 is SGHRS, CDR2 YFSETQ, per germline. The V and J ends lost 2 bases and 7 bases respectively, with 10 bases between them. The CDR3 loop spans 13 amino acids. The CDR3 bases are TGCGCCAGCAGCTTCAAGGTAGGGCAGCCCCAGCATTTT. Its translation is CASSFKVGQPQHF.

The chain couples TRBV10-3 to TRBJ2-5; D uncertain. The germline gives CDR1 ENHRY, CDR2 SYGVKD. There are 13 residues in the CDR3. V dropped 10 bases and J dropped 1 base, with 13 bases sitting between them. The CDR3 sequence is CATKDTSQETQYF. CDR3 coding DNA: TGTGCCACTAAAGACACCAGCCAAGAGACCCAGTACTTC.

This rearrangement joins TRBV12-5 to TRBJ2-7; D unclear. The CDR3 contains 13 residues. V was trimmed by 9 bases and J by 2 bases, leaving 14 bases between them. From germline, CDR1 is LGHNT and CDR2 FRNRAP. The CDR3, as DNA: TGTGCTAGCGCCCTGGGCGGAACCTACGAGCAGTACTTC. Amino acid sequence: CASALGGTYEQYF.

The chain employs TRBV6-5 and TRBJ2-5, with 7 bases matching TRBD2. This CDR3 comprises 15 residues. Germline trimming cut 7 bases from V and 7 bases from J; bases unmatched to any gene: 15. Per the germline V gene, CDR1 is MNHEY and CDR2 is SVGAGI. CDR3 amino acids: CASTRRASGEGTQYF. DNA for the CDR3: TGTGCCAGCACCCGAAGGGCGAGCGGGGAGGGGACCCAGTACTTC.

The V call is TRBV7-6, the J call TRBJ1-1, with 9 bases lining up with TRBD1. This CDR3 has 17 amino acids. The J segment lost 1 base and the V segment lost 5 bases, leaving 11 bases of the junction unmatched. The germline CDR1 and CDR2 sequences are SGHVS and FNYEAQ. CDR3 protein: CASSPRPGTGRNTEAFF. The CDR3 DNA is TGTGCCAGCAGCCCTCGTCCCGGGACAGGGAGGAACACTGAAGCTTTCTTT.

This chain uses TRBV5-1 with TRBJ1-5; D perhaps matches TRBD1 (5 bases). The germline V gene has CDR1 SGHRS and CDR2 YFSETQ. V was shortened by 0 bases and J by 7 bases, with 14 bases between the two germline ends. The length of the CDR3 is 15 residues. The CDR3 reads CASSLEAGEGQPQHF. The CDR3 DNA sequence: TGCGCCAGCAGCTTGGAGGCAGGAGAGGGGCAGCCCCAGCATTTT.

The chain combines TRBV27 with TRBJ1-1, with D uncertain. The CDR3 is 14 residues long. Germline V gene data show CDR1 as MNHEY and CDR2 as SMNVEV (reference sequence). The V end was cut by 4 bases, the J end by 2 bases, with 11 bases between. DNA for the CDR3: TGTGCCAGCAGTTCCCCTGGACTTAACACTGAAGCTTTCTTT. This codes for CASSSPGLNTEAFF.

This sequence joins TRBV28 and TRBJ1-5; the D gene is possibly TRBD1 (5 bases). The CDR3 consists of 16 residues. The germline gives CDR1 MDHEN, CDR2 SYDVKM. V was pared by 5 bases and J by 5 bases, with 19 bases between. Written as DNA, the CDR3 is TGTGCCAGCAGTATAACCCCCAGGTCCAGGGATCAGCCCCAGCATTTT. The encoded protein is CASSITPRSRDQPQHF.

V and J are TRBV2 and TRBJ2-5, with TRBD2 identical over 12 bases. V lost 6 bases and J lost 5; bases outside the gene matches: 10. The CDR3 consists of 16 residues. In germline, CDR1 is SNHLY, CDR2 FYNNEI. DNA for the CDR3: TGTGCCAGCAGATCGCAGACTAGCGGGGGTGGGGAGACCCAGTACTTC. This codes for CASRSQTSGGGETQYF.

This chain links TRBV4-1 with TRBJ1-4, with unresolved D. Trimming left V 4 bases short and J 8 bases short, with 11 bases between. This CDR3 is 13 amino acids long. The germline V gene encodes CDR1 MGHRA and CDR2 YSYEKL. CDR3 sequence reads: CASSLRVWEKLFF. The CDR3 DNA follows: TGCGCCAGCAGCCTCCGCGTGTGGGAAAAACTGTTTTTT.

CDR3 coding DNA: TGTGCCAGCACCCTGGAGAGGGACAGGGGCTACACCTTC. Encoded protein: CASTLERDRGYTF. The chain is built from TRBV28 and TRBJ1-2; 8 bases are a match to TRBD1. After removal of 7 bases from V and 8 bases from J, the junction contained 9 bases not matched to a gene. Germline CDR1 MDHEN, CDR2 SYDVKM. CDR3 length: 13 residues.

This clone was found a few times. V gene TRBV9 combines with J gene TRBJ1-2; no clear D gene. Germline CDR1 reads SGDLS; CDR2 reads YYNGEE. With 0 bases removed from V and 10 bases from J, the gap between germline ends came to 16 bases. This CDR3 comprises 14 residues. The CDR3: CASSVGGSETAYTF. The DNA for the CDR3 is TGTGCCAGCAGCGTAGGAGGGAGCGAAACGGCCTACACCTTC.

For the CDR3, the DNA is TGTGCCAGCAGCCAAGGCTTAGACCATCAGCCCCAGCATTTT. Protein sequence: CASSQGLDHQPQHF. This chain uses TRBV3-1 (or the pseudogene TRBV3-2) with TRBJ1-5; D gene uncertain. Trimming removed 1 base from V and 5 bases from J, with 9 bases in between. The CDR3 is made up of 14 amino acids. Germline V gene sequence: CDR1 LGHDT, CDR2 YNNKEL (reference sequence).

The genes are TRBV7-9 and TRBJ1-5, with D possibly being TRBD1 (6 bases). Germline CDR1 is SEHNR and CDR2 is FQNEAQ (reference sequence). V lost 6 bases and J 5 bases, leaving 26 bases between the germline ends. The CDR3 loop spans 18 amino acids. CDR3 sequence: CASRDQNGGPSGDQPQHF. CDR3 DNA: TGTGCCAGCAGAGACCAGAATGGGGGGCCCTCAGGGGATCAGCCCCAGCATTTT. The variable domain in full, with the rest retrieved from reference TRBV7-9 and TRBJ1-5, is DTGVSQNPRHKITKRGQNVTFRCDPISEHNRLYWYRQTLGQGPEFLTYFQNEAQLEKSRLLSDRFSAERPKGSFSTLEIQRTEQGDSAMYLCASRDQNGGPSGDQPQHFGDGTRLSIL.

Only one count was recorded for this clone. The chain carries TRBV11-3 and TRBJ1-6; D is uncertain. The length of the CDR3 is 10 residues. The ends were cut back, 5 bases at V and 13 bases at J, with 6 bases in the middle. Germline V gives CDR1 SGHNT, CDR2 YENEEA. CDR3 residues: CASSSYPLHF. DNA of the CDR3: TGTGCCAGCAGCAGCTATCCCCTCCACTTT.

The J gene is TRBJ2-2, the V gene TRBV20-1; 7 bases are a match to TRBD2. Unmatched junction bases numbered 6, after V lost 3 bases and J lost 5 bases. The CDR3 sequence is 14 residues long. Germline assignment: CDR1 DFQATT and CDR2 SNEGSKA (reference sequence). The DNA of the CDR3 is TGCAGTGCTAGTTGGCGGGAGAGGACCGGGGAGCTGTTTTTT. Amino acids: CSASWRERTGELFF.

A single count supports this clone. The chain carries TRBV10-3 and TRBJ2-7, with TRBD1 matching over 10 bases. The V segment lost 7 bases and the J segment 3 bases; nucleotides outside the gene matches: 6. CDR1 and CDR2 from the germline V gene are ENHRY and SYGVKD. The CDR3 loop spans 14 amino acids. CDR3 region: CAITARDRGYEQYF. As DNA, the CDR3 is TGTGCCATCACAGCCCGGGACAGGGGCTACGAGCAGTACTTC.